This T cell receptor beta chain appears in the sequencing data of a study of T-cell reconstitution after alpha-beta-depleted transplantation in children. It was with unique molecular identifiers that the TCRbeta library was prepared. TCRdb fed the PCR reads into MiXCR, producing one record per CDR3 protein. In the table there are some 600,000 distinct CDR3 sequences, roughly 17% of which are singletons. V was pared by 7 bases and J by 0 bases, with 11 bases between. Germline values: CDR1 SNHLY, CDR2 FYNNEI. The CDR3 is made up of 14 amino acids. The sample was PBMCs from the stem cell graft donor, taken from the stem cell graft. The TCR comes from a human donor who donated a stem cell graft to a child with acute myeloid leukemia. This sequence joins TRBV2 and TRBJ2-3; D remains unclear. The CDR3 nucleotides are TGTGCCAGCATAACAAGCCCTAGCACAGATACGCAGTATTTT. This encodes CASITSPSTDTQYF.